Presented here are 29 T cell receptor beta chains from one specimen sequenced in a study of early stage breast cancer tumors. Repertoires were generated with immunoSEQ multiplex PCR, while TCRdb's copy carries only in-frame clones and drops some. The repertoire consists of some 4,400 clones, with about 61% occurring once and the leading ten covering around 17%. The sequencing input was breast tumor tissue. The receptors shown here come from a person aged 45 to 59 with breast cancer.

This clone is classed as large. The V call is TRBV4-3, the J call TRBJ1-4, with D perhaps TRBD1 (5 bases). The ends were cut back, 0 bases at V and 6 bases at J, with 17 bases in the middle. The CDR3 contains 17 residues. Germline loops: CDR1 LGHNA, CDR2 YSLEER. The CDR3 spells CASSQEYGQGEDEKLFF. The CDR3 bases are TGCGCCAGCAGCCAAGAGTACGGGCAGGGTGAGGATGAAAAACTGTTTTTT.

The chain joins TRBV30 to TRBJ2-2; a possible D gene is TRBD1 (5 bases). The CDR3 runs 14 residues. The germline gives CDR1 GTSNPN, CDR2 SVGIG (reference sequence). V shed 4 bases and J shed 1 base, with 10 bases lying between them. The DNA for the CDR3 is TGTGCCTGGATCCGACAGATGAACACCGGGGAGCTGTTTTTT. It encodes CAWIRQMNTGELFF.

V is TRBV7-9 and J is TRBJ1-1; no definite D call. The CDR3 runs 15 residues. Trimming left V 3 bases short and J 4 bases short, with 15 bases between. Germline CDR1 and CDR2: SEHNR and FQNEAQ (reference sequence). The CDR3 here is CASSFPYGLSTEAFF. Here the CDR3 DNA reads TGTGCCAGCAGCTTCCCTTACGGACTTAGCACTGAAGCTTTCTTT.

The chain uses TRBV19 and TRBJ2-7, with unresolved D. Germline V lookup: CDR1 LNHDA, CDR2 SQIVND (reference sequence). V lost 7 bases and J 2 bases, leaving 12 bases between the germline ends. This CDR3 comprises 13 residues. CDR3 nucleotides: TGTGCCAGTACCGAGAATCCCCCCTACGAGCAGTACTTC. Amino acid sequence: CASTENPPYEQYF.

This clone was seen a handful of times. This chain uses TRBV19 with TRBJ2-1; D unresolved. The V gene lost 4 bases and the J gene lost 10 bases, with 20 bases spanning the gap. This CDR3 comprises 15 residues. Per germline, CDR1 LNHDA and CDR2 SQIVND (reference sequence). DNA of the CDR3: TGTGCCAGTAGTACAGGAGTAGGACCTTCAAGGGAGCAGTTCTTC. It codes for CASSTGVGPSREQFF.

The V gene is TRBV11-3, the J gene TRBJ2-7; D might be TRBD2 (5 bases). Trimming removed 1 base from V and 1 base from J, with 23 bases in between. The CDR3 is 19 amino acids. Looked up from germline, CDR1 is SGHNT and CDR2 is YENEEA. CDR3: CASSLGELYSGTRSYEQYV. The CDR3 DNA reads as TGTGCCAGCAGCTTAGGGGAACTCTACAGCGGTACTAGGTCCTACGAGCAGTACGTC.

This chain connects TRBV4-2 to TRBJ1-2, with 9 bases identical to TRBD1. From germline, CDR1 is LGHNA and CDR2 YNFKEQ. The CDR3 loop spans 15 amino acids. V gave up 6 bases and J gave up 1 base; unmatched junction bases: 6. The DNA for the CDR3 is TGTGCCAGCAGTAGGGACAGGGAAAGTAACTATGGCTACACCTTC. As protein: CASSRDRESNYGYTF.

The rearrangement joins TRBV27 to TRBJ2-7; no clear D gene. Germline V gene sequence: CDR1 MNHEY, CDR2 SMNVEV (reference sequence). Trimming took 5 bases from V and 1 from J, leaving 12 bases between them. The CDR3 has 14 residues. The CDR3 loop is CASSPLDLSYEQYF. CDR3 in DNA: TGTGCCAGCAGTCCTCTCGACCTATCCTACGAGCAGTACTTC.

This chain uses TRBV9 with TRBJ2-6; TRBD2 matches 13 bases. Germline trimming cut 3 bases from V and 3 bases from J; bases unmatched to any gene: 9. The CDR3 runs to 19 residues. Germline lookup yields CDR1 SGDLS and CDR2 YYNGEE. CDR3 nucleotides: TGTGCCAGCAGCGGCACCGGGACTAGCGGGATCCGTGGGGCCAACGTCCTGACTTTC. Protein: CASSGTGTSGIRGANVLTF.

The rearrangement uses TRBV5-4 and TRBJ1-2; 10 nucleotides agree with TRBD1. The CDR3 contains 15 residues. Germline V lookup: CDR1 SGHNT, CDR2 YYREEE (reference sequence). Losses at the gene ends were 3 bases for V and 7 bases for J; bases not matched to a gene: 9. As DNA, the CDR3 is TGTGCCAGCAGCTACCAAGACAGGGGGCGAGGTGGCTACACCTTC. Protein: CASSYQDRGRGGYTF.

In its sample, this clone is large. The chain uses TRBV6-1 and TRBJ1-5, with D maybe TRBD1 (5 bases). CDR3 length: 15 amino acids. The germline V gene encodes CDR1 MNHNS and CDR2 SASEGT. The V gene lost 0 bases and the J gene lost 4 bases, with 10 bases spanning the gap. The CDR3 loop reads CASSEAQGKNQPQHF. CDR3 DNA: TGTGCCAGCAGTGAAGCGCAGGGCAAGAATCAGCCCCAGCATTTT.

This clone showed up just a few times. This chain connects TRBV29-1 to TRBJ1-1; a weak D match, TRBD1 (5 bases). CDR1 is SQVTM and CDR2 is ANQGSEA in the germline V gene. V shed 8 bases and J shed 10 bases, with 23 bases lying between them. The CDR3 sequence is 13 residues long. For the CDR3, the DNA is TGCAGCCACGTCCTGGGCGACAGTTCCCGAGCTTTCTTT. Its protein product is CSHVLGDSSRAFF.

Only a few counts were recorded for this clone. J is TRBJ2-2 and V is TRBV7-6, with D uncertain. V was trimmed by 9 bases and J by 6 bases, leaving 17 bases between them. The CDR3 spans 14 residues. Germline V gene data show CDR1 as SGHVS and CDR2 as FNYEAQ. The CDR3 loop is CASRTGQPAGELFF. In DNA, the CDR3 is TGTGCCAGTCGGACGGGCCAACCGGCCGGGGAGCTGTTTTTT.

The chain combines TRBV19 with TRBJ2-7; 8 bases line up with TRBD2. Germline values: CDR1 LNHDA, CDR2 SQIVND (reference sequence). The CDR3 has 14 residues. V was pared by 6 bases and J by 2 bases, with 6 bases of the junction left unmatched. CDR3 region: CASSPGLGTYEQYF. CDR3 sequence (DNA): TGTGCCAGTAGCCCGGGACTAGGGACCTACGAGCAGTACTTC.

Comments on this clone: The same CDR3 also results from other DNA sequences found in this sample. The V and J genes are TRBV7-2 and TRBJ2-3; unclear D gene. In germline, CDR1 is SGHTA, CDR2 FQGNSA. V lost 4 bases to trimming and J lost 1 base, with 6 bases between them. The CDR3 has 13 residues. CDR3 sequence: CASSSPGTDTQYF. The CDR3 DNA is TGTGCCAGCAGCTCTCCAGGCACAGATACGCAGTATTTT.

This clone was observed a few times. This sequence joins TRBV6-5 and TRBJ2-7; the D is unclear. Trimming took 4 bases from V and 3 from J, leaving 16 bases between them. Germline loops: CDR1 MNHEY, CDR2 SVGAGI. The CDR3 has 15 amino acids. The CDR3, as DNA: TGTGCCAGCAGTTTGGCCCCACGGGCTGGCTACGAGCAGTACTTC. Amino acids: CASSLAPRAGYEQYF.

This clone was seen a single time. The chain carries TRBV18 and TRBJ1-5, with D possibly being TRBD1 (6 bases). CDR3 length equals 15 residues. In germline, CDR1 is KGHSH, CDR2 LQKENI. Trimming took off 3 bases at V and 0 bases at J, with 9 bases between the two ends. Here the CDR3 DNA reads TGTGCCAGCTCACCCACAGGGTATAGCAATCAGCCCCAGCATTTT. Translation: CASSPTGYSNQPQHF.

The chain recombines TRBV2 with TRBJ2-1; no clear D gene. The germline V and J ends were trimmed by 6 bases and 7 bases, with 10 bases remaining between them. The V gene's germline CDR1 is SNHLY and CDR2 FYNNEI. The CDR3 is 12 residues long. CDR3 sequence reads: CASRVLVNEQFF. The CDR3 DNA reads TGTGCCAGCAGAGTATTAGTTAATGAGCAGTTCTTC. Drawing the rest from reference TRBV2 and TRBJ2-1, the complete variable domain is EPEVTQTPSHQVTQMGQEVILRCVPISNHLYFYWYRQILGQKVEFLVSFYNNEISEKSEIFDDQFSVERPDGSNFTLKIRSTKLEDSAMYFCASRVLVNEQFFGPGTRLTVL.

This chain uses TRBV27 with TRBJ2-1; D may be TRBD2 (6 bases). V shed 8 bases and J shed 9 bases, with 20 bases lying between them. The CDR3 totals 14 residues. The germline CDR1 and CDR2 sequences are MNHEY and SMNVEV (reference sequence). DNA for the CDR3: TGTGCCAGCTTAGACTTACGGGGGTGGAGTGAGCAGTTCTTC. This translates into CASLDLRGWSEQFF.

This clone was observed a handful of times. The J gene is TRBJ2-7, the V gene TRBV21-1; the table's D gene call, TRBD1, was not cross checked with the DNA. TRBV21-1 is marked as a pseudogene. The CDR3 covers 14 residues. The DNA of the CDR3 is TGTGCCTACTCCGGGACAGCGAGCTCCTACGAGCAGTACGTC. Translating gives CAYSGTASSYEQYV.

This rearrangement joins TRBV4-3 to TRBJ1-2; maybe TRBD1 (6 bases). CDR3 size: 15 residues. Trimming stripped 0 bases from V and 7 bases from J, with 15 bases between. The germline CDR1 and CDR2 sequences are LGHNA and YSLEER. This CDR3 is CASSQDGQGSAGYTF. CDR3 DNA: TGCGCCAGCAGCCAAGACGGGCAGGGGAGTGCTGGCTACACCTTC.

This chain connects TRBV5-1 to TRBJ2-3; TRBD2 might be the D (7 bases). The germline V gene encodes CDR1 SGHRS and CDR2 YFSETQ. This CDR3 has 15 amino acids. V was cut by 4 bases and J by 0 bases, with 12 bases left in between. This CDR3 is CASSGRGASTDTQYF. For the CDR3, the DNA is TGCGCCAGCAGCGGTCGGGGGGCTAGCACAGATACGCAGTATTTT.

The genes are TRBV5-4 and TRBJ2-5, with TRBD1 matching over 10 bases. Trimming removed 4 bases from V and 6 bases from J; junction bases left unmatched: 9. The CDR3 length is 15 residues. Germline assignment: CDR1 SGHNT and CDR2 YYREEE (reference sequence). The CDR3 sequence: CASSTAGQGLQTQYF. As DNA, the CDR3 is TGTGCCAGCAGCACCGCGGGACAGGGGTTGCAGACCCAGTACTTC.

This clone has just a few counts. The chain recombines TRBV9 with TRBJ2-2; 8 bases map to TRBD1. V gave up 4 bases and J gave up 5 bases; unmatched junction bases: 4. Germline lookup yields CDR1 SGDLS and CDR2 YYNGEE. The CDR3 spans 14 residues. The CDR3 loop reads CASSSTGGTGELFF. The CDR3 DNA follows: TGTGCCAGCAGCTCCACAGGGGGTACCGGGGAGCTGTTTTTT. Supplemented by reference TRBV9 and TRBJ2-2, the full variable domain reads DSGVTQTPKHLITATGQRVTLRCSPRSGDLSVYWYQQSLDQGLQFLIQYYNGEERAKGNILERFSAQQFPDLHSELNLSSLELGDSALYFCASSSTGGTGELFFGEGSRLTVL.

This CDR3 reads CASSPYSTRSAQAKNIQYF. The DNA for the CDR3 is TGTGCCAGCAGCCCGTACTCGACTAGATCAGCGCAAGCCAAAAACATTCAGTACTTC. The chain employs TRBV7-2 and TRBJ2-4; tentative D call: TRBD2 (6 bases). The V end was cut by 5 bases, the J end by 0 bases, with 23 bases between. Per germline, CDR1 SGHTA and CDR2 FQGNSA. The CDR3 covers 19 residues.

The genes are TRBV27 and TRBJ2-2, with 11 bases fitting TRBD2. Germline values: CDR1 MNHEY, CDR2 SMNVEV (reference sequence). With V trimmed by 4 bases and J by 9 bases, 7 bases remained unmatched. The CDR3 loop spans 15 amino acids. CDR3 DNA sequence: TGTGCCAGCAGTTCTCTTAGCGGGGGGGGTTGGGAGCTGTTTTTT. Encoded protein: CASSSLSGGGWELFF.

This rearrangement joins TRBV29-1 to TRBJ2-1; TRBD1 matches 10 bases. After removal of 4 bases from V and 6 bases from J, the junction contained 6 bases not matched to a gene. The CDR3 contains 14 residues. Germline-derived CDR1 and CDR2 are SQVTM and ANQGSEA. DNA of the CDR3: TGCAGCGTTGCTAGACAGGGGGCGAGCAATGAGCAGTTCTTC. It encodes CSVARQGASNEQFF.

V and J are TRBV4-1 and TRBJ2-5; D gene unclear. The V and J ends lost 0 bases and 5 bases respectively, with 13 bases between them. CDR1 and CDR2 (germline): MGHRA, YSYEKL. The CDR3 extends over 15 amino acids. CDR3: CASSQDEVSGETQYF. In DNA form, the CDR3 reads TGCGCCAGCAGCCAAGATGAGGTTAGTGGCGAGACCCAGTACTTC.

The chain joins TRBV7-6 to TRBJ2-5; TRBD2 matches at 14 bases. In germline, CDR1 is SGHVS, CDR2 FNYEAQ. CDR3 size: 15 residues. V trimming: 5 bases; J trimming: 7 bases; junction bases outside the gene matches: 6. This CDR3 reads CASSRTSGGSGTQYF. The CDR3 coding sequence is TGTGCCAGCAGCCGGACTAGCGGGGGGTCGGGGACCCAGTACTTC.